The rows below give T cell receptor beta chains drawn from one sample of a study of CD8 T cells in Susac syndrome. TCRdb processed the immunoSEQ multiplex PCR reads anew with MiXCR; each CDR3 protein has one entry. The data hold 140,000 or so distinct CDR3 sequences, with more than 90% observed a single time. Sequenced material: CD4+ T cells from PBMCs. These receptors were collected from a human donor with Susac syndrome. Both conserved end residues are part of each CDR3. A D gene is named only where the DNA matches it firmly. The size field is filled for only some rows; it gives once, few, many or a size class.

D,J,size,V,DNA,CDR3
TRBD1,TRBJ1-2,.,TRBV29-1,TGCAGCGTCGGGACAGGGGTGTTGGGCTACACCTTC,CSVGTGVLGYTF
TRBD1,TRBJ1-6,.,TRBV20-1,TGCAGTGCTGGTCGGGACAGGGTTAATTCACCCCTCCACTTT,CSAGRDRVNSPLHF
.,TRBJ1-1,.,TRBV4-1,TGCGCCAGCAGCGGATCCTTCAGCACTGAAGCTTTCTTT,CASSGSFSTEAFF
.,TRBJ1-6,.,TRBV28,TGTGCCAGCAGCCGGTCTTATAATTCACCCCTCCACTTT,CASSRSYNSPLHF
.,TRBJ2-1,.,TRBV7-9,TGTGCCAGCAGCTTAGTAAGCTACAATGAGCAGTTCTTC,CASSLVSYNEQFF
.,TRBJ1-2,.,TRBV20-1,TGCAGTTCTTCCGTCCGGGGCTATGGCTACACCTTC,CSSSVRGYGYTF
.,TRBJ2-7,.,TRBV19,TGTGCCAGTAGTCCCCGCCGGACGACGGAGCAGTACTTC,CASSPRRTTEQYF
TRBD1,TRBJ2-7,once,TRBV5-1,TGCGCCAGCAGCCACCCCGACAGGGGCTACGAGCAGTACTTC,CASSHPDRGYEQYF
.,TRBJ1-5,.,TRBV12-3/TRBV12-4,TGTGCCAGCAGTTCAACAAATAGCAATCAGCCCCAGCATTTT,CASSSTNSNQPQHF
.,TRBJ2-5,.,TRBV15,TGTGCCACCAGCAGAGTAGCGACCGAGGGGCGGGAGTACTTC,CATSRVATEGREYF
.,TRBJ1-5,.,TRBV20-1,TGCAGTGCAAAGCGGGACTCCCATAGCAATCAGCCCCAGCATTTT,CSAKRDSHSNQPQHF
TRBD2,TRBJ2-3,.,TRBV5-1,TGCGCCAGCAGCTATGGACTAGCGGGACAATCGGAGGATACGCAGTATTTT,CASSYGLAGQSEDTQYF
.,TRBJ2-7,.,TRBV2,TGTGCCAGCGGCGCAGAGCTACTAGAGCAGTACTTC,CASGAELLEQYF
TRBD2,TRBJ2-5,once,TRBV5-6,TGTGCCAGCAGCTTGAGGACTAGCTTCAGTGCGACCCAGTACTTC,CASSLRTSFSATQYF
.,TRBJ2-1,.,TRBV3-1,TGTGCCAGCAGCCAACAAAAAGGGCAGTTCTTC,CASSQQKGQFF
.,TRBJ2-1,.,TRBV20-1,TGCAGTGCTCCGCGACCTGGCGGCGACAATGAGCAGTTCTTC,CSAPRPGGDNEQFF
.,TRBJ2-1,.,TRBV4-2,TGTGCCCCCAAGGGCACTAGCCGGGGCAATGAGCAGTTCTTC,CAPKGTSRGNEQFF
.,TRBJ2-3,.,TRBV9,TGTGCCAGCAGCGTAGATCCTTATACGCAGTATTTT,CASSVDPYTQYF
.,TRBJ2-5,.,TRBV29-1,TGCAGCGTTTCGCTAATCGGGGAGACCCAGTACTTC,CSVSLIGETQYF
.,TRBJ2-1,once,TRBV5-1,TGCGCCAGCAGCTTGCGCATTCCCTACAATGAGCAGTTCTTC,CASSLRIPYNEQFF
TRBD1,TRBJ2-7,.,TRBV20-1,TGCAGTGCTCTCCCTATGACAGGGGGCGCCGAGCAGTACTTC,CSALPMTGGAEQYF
.,TRBJ1-2,.,TRBV20-1,TGCAGTGCTAGAGCCCCAGGAGGGGGAGTCTATGGCTACACCTTC,CSARAPGGGVYGYTF
.,TRBJ2-5,once,TRBV15,TGTGCCACCAGCAGAGATCGGGTCACCCAAGAGACCCAGTACTTC,CATSRDRVTQETQYF
.,TRBJ1-1,once,TRBV6-6,TGTGCCAGCAGTTACTGGTGGGGAGAGAACACTGAAGCTTTCTTT,CASSYWWGENTEAFF
TRBD1,TRBJ1-2,.,TRBV19,TGTGCCAGTAGTTTCGGACAGGGAGATGGCTACACCTTC,CASSFGQGDGYTF
.,TRBJ1-5,.,TRBV20-1,TGCAGTGCTAGAGAGGCCGGGAGGGGGCCCCAGCATTTT,CSAREAGRGPQHF
.,TRBJ1-1,.,TRBV10-2,TGCGCCAGCAGAGAAAACAGGGAGACTGAAGCTTTCTTT,CASRENRETEAFF
.,TRBJ2-3,.,TRBV6-2/TRBV6-3,TGTGCCAGCAGTACGCCGCGGGGTCGCACAGATACGCAGTATTTT,CASSTPRGRTDTQYF
TRBD1,TRBJ2-5,.,TRBV2,TGTGCCAGCAGTGACGAGGGGGCGGAGCAAGAGACCCAGTACTTC,CASSDEGAEQETQYF
TRBD2,TRBJ2-3,.,TRBV12-3/TRBV12-4,TGTGCCAGCAGTCCTAGCGGAATGGATACGCAGTATTTT,CASSPSGMDTQYF
.,TRBJ2-5,few,TRBV18,TGTGCCAGCTCACCTTCGGGTGGAGAGACCCAGTACTTC,CASSPSGGETQYF
TRBD2,TRBJ2-2,.,TRBV19,TGTGCCAGTAGTATGCCGGGACTAGCGGAAGCGAACACCGGGGAGCTGTTTTTT,CASSMPGLAEANTGELFF
.,TRBJ1-5,.,TRBV20-1,TGCAGTGCTAGTCGGGGGAGCCAGCCCCAGCATTTT,CSASRGSQPQHF
TRBD1,TRBJ1-6,.,TRBV12-3/TRBV12-4,TGTGCCAGCAGTTTAGGGACAGGCGATTACTCACCCCTCCACTTT,CASSLGTGDYSPLHF
TRBD1,TRBJ1-6,.,TRBV23-1,TGCGCCAGCAAGGACAGGATGATTAAGACCTATAATTCACCCCTCCACTTT,CASKDRMIKTYNSPLHF
.,TRBJ1-4,once,TRBV2,TGTGCCAGCAGCGTTAGGGAAAAACTGTTTTTT,CASSVREKLFF
TRBD1,TRBJ1-3,.,TRBV18,TGTGCCAGCTCACCGTCCGGGACAGGGGCTGGAAACACCATATATTTT,CASSPSGTGAGNTIYF
TRBD2,TRBJ2-1,.,TRBV20-1,TGCAGTGCTCCCTATCTAGCGGCCGACAATGAGCAGTTCTTC,CSAPYLAADNEQFF
.,TRBJ2-7,.,TRBV4-1,TGCGCCAGCAGCCAAGCTCTGGCCAAAGCAGGGGCCTGGGAGGCCTACGAGCAGTACTTC,CASSQALAKAGAWEAYEQYF
TRBD1,TRBJ2-7,.,TRBV5-1,TGCGCCAGCAGCTTGGAAGGGGGCCTGTACGAGCAGTACTTC,CASSLEGGLYEQYF
.,TRBJ1-2,.,TRBV5-1,TGCGCCAGCAGCCCCGAACTGGGCTATGGCTACACCTTC,CASSPELGYGYTF
.,TRBJ2-7,.,TRBV20-1,TGCAGTGCTAGAGGATGGGCGGGATCGGACGAGCAGTACTTC,CSARGWAGSDEQYF
TRBD1,TRBJ2-7,.,TRBV4-1,TGCGCCAGCAGCCAGGCTCCGGGACAGGGAATGGAGCAGTACTTC,CASSQAPGQGMEQYF
.,TRBJ2-7,once,TRBV28,TGTGCCAGCAGTTTCATCAGTCGGGACAACGAGCAGTACTTC,CASSFISRDNEQYF
.,TRBJ2-5,once,TRBV19,TGTGCCAGTACCACGGATCTGGGGGAGACCCAGTACTTC,CASTTDLGETQYF
.,TRBJ2-3,.,TRBV3-1,TGTGCCAGCAGCCAAGCGGGGGCGCGGACAGATACGCAGTATTTT,CASSQAGARTDTQYF
TRBD2,TRBJ2-2,once,TRBV19,TGTGCCTTGCAGCGGGAGGGCGGCGGGGAGCTGTTTTTT,CALQREGGGELFF
.,TRBJ2-3,.,TRBV20-1,TGCAGTGCTAGAGATAGGATTTACACAGATACGCAGTATTTT,CSARDRIYTDTQYF
TRBD1,TRBJ2-6,.,TRBV15,TGTGCCACCAGCGGACAGGTCTCTGGGGCCAACGTCCTGACTTTC,CATSGQVSGANVLTF
TRBD2,TRBJ2-1,.,TRBV12-3/TRBV12-4,TGTGCCAGCACCCCCCTTGGGACTAGCGGATCATTGGTCTTC,CASTPLGTSGSLVF
TRBD1,TRBJ2-7,.,TRBV2,TGTGCCAGCAGTGCCATTAGGGGGACAGGGGAGCAGTACTTC,CASSAIRGTGEQYF
.,TRBJ1-1,.,TRBV29-1,TGCAGCGTTGAAGGGATCATGAACACTGAAGCTTTCTTT,CSVEGIMNTEAFF
.,TRBJ2-5,.,TRBV10-3,TGTGCCATCAGTGAGTCGATCAGGGGGGACACCCAGTACTTC,CAISESIRGDTQYF
.,TRBJ1-2,.,TRBV10-3,TGTGCCTCTGGGCTGGGGGCGCAGGGCTATGGCTACACCTTC,CASGLGAQGYGYTF